This T cell receptor (beta chain) was sequenced in a study of blood T cell repertoires in COVID-19. Per the original methods: Estimates of nucleated cell counts were drawn from the amplification of reference gene primers. Only in-frame clones appear in the TCRdb table, and some are missing; sequencing was by immunoSEQ multiplex PCR. For V, J and clone size, that table is used; D and trimming come from the DNA. The data contain some 130,000 clones, around 89% of them singletons. Germline V gene lookup returns CDR1 SGHKS and CDR2 YYEKEE (reference sequence). Losses at the gene ends were 2 bases for V and 7 bases for J; bases not matched to a gene: 3. The CDR3 contains 14 residues.

The clonotype comes from a man aged 50-60 years with active or convalescent COVID-19. This sequence joins TRBV5-5 and TRBJ1-4, with TRBD1 identical over 9 bases. Sequenced input: peripheral blood. CDR3 coding DNA: TGTGCCAGCAGCTTACAGGGGGCAGGTGAAAAACTGTTTTTT. It specifies CASSLQGAGEKLFF.